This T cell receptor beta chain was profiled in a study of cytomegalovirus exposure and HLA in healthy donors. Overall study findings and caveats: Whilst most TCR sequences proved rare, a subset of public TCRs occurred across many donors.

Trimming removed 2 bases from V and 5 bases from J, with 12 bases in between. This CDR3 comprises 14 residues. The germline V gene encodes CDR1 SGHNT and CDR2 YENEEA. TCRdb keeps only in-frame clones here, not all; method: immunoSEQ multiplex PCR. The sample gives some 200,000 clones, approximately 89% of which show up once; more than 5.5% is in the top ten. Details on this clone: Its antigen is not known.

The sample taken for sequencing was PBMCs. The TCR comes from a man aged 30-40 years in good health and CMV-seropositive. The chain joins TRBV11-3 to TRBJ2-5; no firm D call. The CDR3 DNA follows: TGTGCCAGCAGCTTAACCGCTCTTCAGGAGACCCAGTACTTC. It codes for CASSLTALQETQYF.